This is a list of T cell receptor beta chains from one sample in a study of blood T cell repertoires in COVID-19. Clones were sequenced by immunoSEQ multiplex PCR, and TCRdb holds only the in-frame ones, with some missing. The table records about 290,000 clones, 89% of them present only once. Sequencing was done on a sample of PBMCs or T cells enriched from blood (not recorded which). All receptors come from a woman aged 40 to 55 who had recovered from COVID-19. The CDR3 runs from the conserved cysteine through the conserved F or W. A D gene is named only where the DNA matches it firmly. A clone size is listed for some rows: how often the clone was seen (once, few, many), or a class if it is expanded.

V gene	J gene	D gene	clone size	CDR3 protein	CDR3 DNA
TRBV4-1	TRBJ1-5	.	.	CASSQAPPGGRGNQPQHF	TGCGCCAGCAGCCAAGCACCCCCGGGAGGGAGGGGCAATCAGCCCCAGCATTTT
TRBV19	TRBJ1-1	TRBD1	.	CASKTGGKTNTEAFF	TGTGCCAGTAAAACAGGGGGGAAAACGAACACTGAAGCTTTCTTT
TRBV24-1	TRBJ1-3	TRBD1	.	CATSDPRDRLTSSGNTIYF	TGTGCCACCAGTGATCCTCGGGACAGGCTGACGAGCTCTGGAAACACCATATATTTT
TRBV4-1	TRBJ1-1	.	.	CASSSPGTQNTEAFF	TGCGCCAGCAGCTCTCCCGGGACACAGAACACTGAAGCTTTCTTT
TRBV19	TRBJ2-5	.	.	CASSIWASTQETQYF	TGTGCCAGTAGTATTTGGGCTTCAACCCAAGAGACCCAGTACTTC
TRBV12-3/TRBV12-4	TRBJ2-5	.	.	CASSPLETQYF	TGTGCCAGCAGTCCCCTAGAGACCCAGTACTTC
TRBV14	TRBJ1-4	.	.	CASSRGANEKLFF	TGTGCCAGCAGCCGGGGGGCTAATGAAAAACTGTTTTTT
TRBV6-2/TRBV6-3	TRBJ2-1	TRBD2	.	CASSYGEGSSGKSYSYNEQFF	TGTGCCAGCAGTTACGGGGAAGGATCTAGCGGAAAGTCCTATTCTTACAATGAGCAGTTCTTC
TRBV6-5	TRBJ1-1	.	.	CASSYSYNPMNTEAFF	TGTGCCAGCAGTTACTCCTATAATCCCATGAACACTGAAGCTTTCTTT
TRBV5-1	TRBJ2-7	TRBD1	.	CASSLQGALYEQYF	TGCGCCAGCAGCTTGCAGGGGGCCCTCTACGAGCAGTACTTC
TRBV27	TRBJ1-4	.	.	CASSQDPREGEKLFF	TGTGCCAGCAGTCAAGACCCCCGCGAGGGTGAAAAACTGTTTTTT
TRBV30	TRBJ1-3	TRBD1	.	CAWSRDREINTIYF	TGTGCCTGGAGTCGGGACAGGGAGATAAACACCATATATTTT
TRBV9	TRBJ2-2	.	.	CASSVEGIGELFF	TGTGCCAGCAGCGTAGAGGGGATAGGGGAGCTGTTTTTT
TRBV10-3	TRBJ2-1	.	.	CAISIGGSYNEQFF	TGTGCCATCAGTATAGGGGGCTCCTACAATGAGCAGTTCTTC
TRBV9	TRBJ1-1	.	.	CASSARQGTEAFF	TGTGCCAGCAGCGCGCGCCAGGGTACTGAAGCTTTCTTT
TRBV12-3/TRBV12-4	TRBJ1-2	.	.	CASRSTDNYGYTF	TGTGCCAGCAGGTCGACAGATAACTATGGCTACACCTTC
TRBV25-1	TRBJ1-5	.	few	CASSGSRDQHF	TGTGCCAGCAGTGGGTCGCGGGACCAGCATTTT
TRBV15	TRBJ1-2	.	.	CATSRARYGYTF	TGTGCCACCAGCAGAGCCAGATATGGCTACACCTTC
TRBV6-5	TRBJ2-1	TRBD2	.	CASSYSKASGSYEQFF	TGTGCCAGCAGTTACTCGAAGGCTAGCGGGAGTTATGAGCAGTTCTTC
TRBV6-6	TRBJ2-1	TRBD1	.	CASSPTGARGNEQFF	TGTGCCAGCAGTCCCACAGGGGCTCGGGGCAATGAGCAGTTCTTC
TRBV6-2/TRBV6-3	TRBJ2-1	TRBD2	once	CASSHGGGTPNEQFF	TGTGCCAGCAGTCATGGGGGAGGGACCCCCAATGAGCAGTTCTTC
TRBV15	TRBJ1-5	.	many	CATREDGNNQPQHF	TGTGCCACCCGGGAGGACGGCAACAATCAGCCCCAGCATTTT
TRBV19	TRBJ1-1	.	once	CASSLRVRITEAFF	TGTGCCAGTAGTCTGAGGGTCAGGATCACTGAAGCTTTCTTT
TRBV5-1	TRBJ2-3	TRBD1	.	CASSKAGQGATDTQYF	TGCGCCAGCAGTAAAGCGGGACAGGGGGCTACAGATACGCAGTATTTT
TRBV18	TRBJ1-1	.	.	CASSPTANTEAFF	TGTGCCAGCTCTCCGACAGCGAACACTGAAGCTTTCTTT
TRBV9	TRBJ2-7	.	.	CASSVETGQTYEQYF	TGTGCCAGCAGCGTAGAGACTGGACAGACCTACGAGCAGTACTTC
TRBV11-2	TRBJ2-1	.	.	CASRHFGGDGNNEQFF	TGTGCCAGCAGACACTTTGGAGGGGATGGCAACAATGAGCAGTTCTTC
TRBV28	TRBJ2-7	TRBD2	.	CASNYRSSGSLYEQYF	TGTGCCAGCAACTACCGTTCTAGCGGGAGCCTCTACGAGCAGTACTTC
TRBV7-9	TRBJ1-2	TRBD1	.	CASDLGQGTYGYTF	TGTGCCTCCGACCTGGGACAGGGAACCTATGGCTACACCTTC
TRBV24-1	TRBJ2-1	TRBD2	.	CATSDSGLAYNNEQFF	TGTGCCACCAGTGATTCGGGACTAGCGTATAACAATGAGCAGTTCTTC
TRBV6-5	TRBJ2-1	.	.	CASSYDGGDEQFF	TGTGCCAGCAGTTACGACGGGGGAGATGAGCAGTTCTTC
TRBV4-3	TRBJ1-1	TRBD1	.	CASSQDGTGQGAFF	TGCGCCAGCAGCCAGGACGGGACAGGCCAAGGAGCTTTCTTT
TRBV14	TRBJ1-1	.	.	CASSHVGNTEAFF	TGTGCCAGCAGCCACGTCGGGAACACTGAAGCTTTCTTT
TRBV5-1	TRBJ2-1	.	.	CASSLESGSYNEQFF	TGCGCCAGCAGCTTGGAGAGCGGGTCCTACAATGAGCAGTTCTTC
TRBV27	TRBJ2-6	.	.	CASSLYDRTNSGANVLTF	TGTGCCAGCAGTTTATATGACAGGACCAACTCTGGGGCCAACGTCCTGACTTTC
TRBV12-5	TRBJ2-2	TRBD2	.	CASGPFGLAGSGTGELFF	TGTGCTAGTGGTCCCTTCGGACTAGCGGGATCGGGGACCGGGGAGCTGTTTTTT
TRBV6-1	TRBJ2-7	TRBD1	once	CASSWDHRGEQYF	TGTGCCAGCAGTTGGGACCACAGGGGCGAGCAGTACTTC
TRBV6-4	TRBJ2-1	.	.	CASSDSAGSYNEQFF	TGTGCCAGCAGTGACTCAGCGGGCTCCTACAATGAGCAGTTCTTC
TRBV6-5	TRBJ2-7	TRBD2	.	CACQRGSSYEQYF	TGTGCCTGCCAGCGGGGCAGCTCCTACGAGCAGTACTTC
TRBV11-2	TRBJ1-5	.	.	CASSNAMYQPQHF	TGTGCCAGCAGCAACGCTATGTATCAGCCCCAGCATTTT
TRBV7-9	TRBJ1-1	.	.	CASSSKGGNTEAFF	TGTGCCAGCAGCTCGAAAGGAGGGAACACTGAAGCTTTCTTT
TRBV6-5	TRBJ2-3	TRBD1	.	CASSTQGARVDTQYF	TGTGCCAGCAGTACCCAGGGGGCTAGGGTGGATACGCAGTATTTT
TRBV2	TRBJ2-7	.	.	CASSITGYEQYF	TGTGCCAGCAGCATTACAGGGTACGAGCAGTACTTC
TRBV5-1	TRBJ2-7	TRBD1	.	CASSTSGTGGGEQYF	TGCGCCAGCAGCACCTCCGGGACAGGGGGCGGCGAGCAGTACTTC
TRBV18	TRBJ1-1	.	.	CASSPSTGNTEAFF	TGTGCCAGCTCACCCTCGACAGGAAACACTGAAGCTTTCTTT
TRBV12-3/TRBV12-4	TRBJ1-2	.	.	CASRGKTYGYTF	TGTGCCAGCCGAGGGAAAACCTATGGCTACACCTTC
TRBV27	TRBJ1-2	.	once	CASSPRTAALTF	TGTGCCAGCAGCCCAAGGACAGCGGCCCTCACCTTC
TRBV9	TRBJ2-1	TRBD2	.	CASSPSPAGTSGLNEQFF	TGTGCCAGCAGCCCCTCCCCCGCCGGGACTAGCGGACTCAATGAGCAGTTCTTC
TRBV6-1	TRBJ2-3	.	.	CASSELRVGWDTDTQYF	TGTGCCAGCAGTGAACTGAGGGTTGGCTGGGACACAGATACGCAGTATTTT
TRBV18	TRBJ2-5	.	.	CASSPPGARETQYF	TGTGCCAGCTCACCACCGGGGGCCAGGGAGACCCAGTACTTC
TRBV9	TRBJ2-2	TRBD1	few	CASSPRTGIYTGELFF	TGTGCCAGCAGCCCCCGGACAGGGATTTACACCGGGGAGCTGTTTTTT
TRBV6-5	TRBJ2-3	TRBD2	.	CASSLAGKDTQYF	TGTGCCAGCAGCCTAGCGGGAAAGGATACGCAGTATTTT
TRBV5-1	TRBJ2-1	TRBD2	.	CASSLAGTSGSNEQFF	TGCGCCAGCAGCTTGGCCGGGACTAGCGGGAGCAATGAGCAGTTCTTC